The 31 T cell receptor beta chains below come from one sample, sequenced in a study of T-cell reconstitution after alpha-beta-depleted transplantation in children. Unique molecular identifiers were incorporated when the TCRbeta library was constructed. TCRdb itself ran the PCR reads through MiXCR, one entry per CDR3 protein. The sample records approximately 430,000 distinct CDR3 sequences, 15% to 20% being singletons. Source: PBMCs, mostly from graft donor cells, taken 360 days after TCRalphabeta/CD19-depleted stem cell transplant. These receptors were collected from a boy less than two years old who had a stem cell transplant for Wiskott-Aldrich syndrome, so the T cells may come from the graft donor.

J is TRBJ2-2 and V is TRBV12-3 or TRBV12-4; D might be TRBD1 (6 bases). The CDR3 loop spans 16 amino acids. Trimming shortened V by 7 bases and J by 2 bases, and 17 bases separated the two germline ends. The CDR3: CASTEIGQLNTGELFF. CDR3 sequence (DNA): TGTGCCAGCACCGAAATAGGACAGCTTAACACCGGGGAGCTGTTTTTT.

Points on this clonotype: At one of its ends the junction is not consistent with the germline gene, which may arise from a read error. This chain connects TRBV13 to TRBJ2-1; D is possibly TRBD2 (6 bases). Per the germline V gene, CDR1 is PRHDT and CDR2 is FYEKMQ (reference sequence). The CDR3 covers 12 residues. The DNA of the CDR3 is TGTGCCAGCAGCTTTTCTGGGGGGTTCTCTATCTTC. As protein: CASSFSGGFSIF.

The rearrangement joins TRBV12-3 or TRBV12-4 to TRBJ1-5, with 9 nucleotides matching TRBD1. V was clipped by 6 bases and J by 4 bases; unmatched bases: 7. The CDR3 loop spans 15 amino acids. CDR3 sequence (DNA): TGTGCCAGCAGGACCGGGACAGGGAAGAATCAGCCCCAGCATTTT. This translates into CASRTGTGKNQPQHF.

Only a few counts were recorded for this clonotype. The chain has TRBV12-3 or TRBV12-4 and TRBJ2-1, with D tentatively TRBD2 (7 bases). V was cut by 3 bases and J by 7 bases, with 16 bases left in between. The CDR3 spans 15 residues. This CDR3 is CASSFTRGGENEQFF. In nucleotides, the CDR3 is TGTGCCAGCAGTTTTACGAGGGGGGGGGAAAATGAGCAGTTCTTC.

The sample holds a few counts of this clonotype. The chain carries TRBV11-2 and TRBJ2-1; D may be TRBD2 (5 bases). Trimming pared 5 bases from V and 6 bases from J, leaving 17 bases between. Looked up from germline, CDR1 is SGHAT and CDR2 is FQNNGV. This CDR3 region has 15 residues. CDR3 protein: CASSPRPGIGNEQFF. Written as DNA, the CDR3 is TGTGCCAGCAGCCCTCGGCCCGGGATAGGCAATGAGCAGTTCTTC.

This clonotype was picked up a small number of times. The CDR3 nucleotides read TGTGCCAGCAGTTTAAGGGCCTCCTATAATTCACCCCTCCACTTT. Its protein is CASSLRASYNSPLHF. The V call is TRBV12-3 or TRBV12-4, the J call TRBJ1-6; no clear D gene. Trimming removed 2 bases from V and 0 bases from J, with 5 bases in between. The CDR3 length is 15 residues.

The chain couples TRBV20-1 to TRBJ1-4; no firm D call. This CDR3 is 12 amino acids long. The V and J ends lost 6 bases and 15 bases respectively, with 20 bases between them. From germline, CDR1 is DFQATT and CDR2 SNEGSKA (reference sequence). The CDR3 protein is CSAKTDGVPVFF. For the CDR3, the DNA is TGCAGTGCCAAGACGGACGGTGTCCCAGTGTTTTTT.

This clonotype was seen only a few times. V gene TRBV4-1 combines with J gene TRBJ2-7; 10 nucleotides align to TRBD1. The CDR3 is 18 residues long. V shed 1 base, J shed 2 bases, and the junction held 11 bases outside the gene matches. CDR1 is MGHRA, CDR2 YSYEKL, per germline. CDR3 bases: TGCGCCAGCAGCCAAGCGGGACAGGGGATCACTAGAGCCTACGAGCAGTACTTC. It is translated as CASSQAGQGITRAYEQYF.

The chain recombines TRBV4-1 with TRBJ1-1; D not certain. Germline lookup yields CDR1 MGHRA and CDR2 YSYEKL. This CDR3 is 16 amino acids long. Trimming pared 0 bases from V and 6 bases from J, leaving 17 bases between. In DNA form, the CDR3 reads TGCGCCAGCAGCCAAGAATCCTTACGAGGACGATCTGAAGCTTTCTTT. It translates to CASSQESLRGRSEAFF.

In this sample, this clonotype turned up a few times. This chain connects TRBV11-2 to TRBJ2-5, with TRBD1 identical over 10 bases. Per germline, CDR1 SGHAT and CDR2 FQNNGV. The junction had 17 bases not matched to a gene; V was cut back by 3 bases and J by 4 bases. The CDR3 has 19 residues. CDR3 DNA: TGTGCCAGCAGCTTCCGCGGACAGGGGGGGGTGTGGCTGGGAGAGACCCAGTACTTC. This gives the protein CASSFRGQGGVWLGETQYF.

This chain uses TRBV11-2 with TRBJ1-1; no definite D call. This CDR3 has 16 residues. V lost 5 bases and J 0 bases, leaving 16 bases between the germline ends. Germline V gene sequence: CDR1 SGHAT, CDR2 FQNNGV. The CDR3 DNA reads as TGTGCCAGCAGCCTTAAAATGGGCAGGCTGAACACTGAAGCTTTCTTT. It is translated as CASSLKMGRLNTEAFF.

This clonotype has only a few counts. This chain joins TRBV5-1 and TRBJ1-6; D possibly corresponds to TRBD1 (5 bases). The CDR3 runs 15 residues. Trimming removed 3 bases from V and 6 bases from J, with 13 bases in between. CDR1 SGHRS and CDR2 YFSETQ come from the germline V gene. The CDR3 DNA sequence: TGCGCCAGCAGCTCTGGGGGACCGATTAATTCACCCCTCCACTTT. It translates to CASSSGGPINSPLHF.

The J gene is TRBJ2-2, the V gene TRBV6-2 or TRBV6-3; the D is unclear. CDR3 length: 16 amino acids. Trimming left V 2 bases short and J 2 bases short, with 12 bases between. Germline V gene lookup returns CDR1 MNHEY and CDR2 SVGEGT. The CDR3 DNA reads TGTGCCAGCAGTTACGATCGATGGGGAAACACCGGGGAGCTGTTTTTT. The encoded protein is CASSYDRWGNTGELFF.

V and J are TRBV5-1 and TRBJ2-3; 11 positions match TRBD2. The CDR3 has 18 residues. Trimming removed 0 bases from V and 3 bases from J; junction bases left unmatched: 9. Germline V gene data show CDR1 as SGHRS and CDR2 as YFSETQ. Written as DNA, the CDR3 is TGCGCCAGCAGCTTGGGTACTAGCGGGGGTGGTGTAACAGATACGCAGTATTTT. This gives the protein CASSLGTSGGGVTDTQYF.

The rearrangement uses TRBV12-3 or TRBV12-4 and TRBJ2-7, with TRBD2 as a possible D gene (6 bases). The V end lost 0 bases, the J end lost 3 bases, and 12 bases lay between the germline ends. This CDR3 region has 15 residues. The CDR3 nucleotides read TGTGCCAGCAGTTTAGCGGGAGGTCTCTTCTACGAGCAGTACTTC. Its protein product is CASSLAGGLFYEQYF.

This clonotype was seen only a few times. The chain has TRBV7-9 and TRBJ1-2; D uncertain. CDR1 and CDR2 (germline): SEHNR, FQNEAQ (reference sequence). Trimming left V 0 bases short and J 6 bases short, with 11 bases between. CDR3 length: 14 residues. CDR3 DNA: TGTGCCAGCAGCTTAGCTGGGTTGGGAGATGGCTACACCTTC. It yields the protein CASSLAGLGDGYTF.

This clonotype was counted only a few times. The chain employs TRBV25-1 and TRBJ1-2; D remains unclear. Germline V lookup: CDR1 MGHDK, CDR2 SYGVNS. The CDR3 has 14 amino acids. The V end was cut by 4 bases, the J end by 0 bases, with 9 bases between. The CDR3 region has the DNA TGTGCCAGCAGTGTACACGGGACTAACTATGGCTACACCTTC. Translating gives CASSVHGTNYGYTF.

This clonotype showed up just a few times. This rearrangement joins TRBV7-6 to TRBJ2-5; no definite D call. CDR1 is SGHVS, CDR2 FNYEAQ, per germline. The CDR3 is 9 amino acids. The V end lost 3 bases, the J end lost 9 bases, and 2 bases lay between the germline ends. DNA of the CDR3: TGTGCCAGCAGCTTTTCCCAGTACTTC. Protein product: CASSFSQYF.

The chain has TRBV28 and TRBJ2-5; D is tentatively TRBD1 or TRBD2 (5 bases each). V was cut by 3 bases and J by 5 bases, with 13 bases left in between. The CDR3 spans 14 residues. CDR1 is MDHEN and CDR2 is SYDVKM in the germline V gene. The CDR3, as DNA: TGTGCCAGCAGTTTCCTGGGGGAACGGGAGACCCAGTACTTC. Protein sequence: CASSFLGERETQYF.

This clonotype was seen at least ten times. The chain recombines TRBV4-2 with TRBJ2-2; TRBD2 agrees at 8 bases. The CDR3 is made up of 18 amino acids. V lost 0 bases to trimming and J lost 4 bases; unmatched junction nucleotides: 10. Germline-derived CDR1 and CDR2 are LGHNA and YNFKEQ. The CDR3 region is CASSQDLGEAGGTGELFF. DNA for the CDR3: TGTGCCAGCAGCCAAGATTTGGGGGAGGCGGGGGGCACCGGGGAGCTGTTTTTT.

This clonotype was seen a few times. This chain connects TRBV25-1 to TRBJ1-1; TRBD1 aligns across 9 bases. The V gene end was trimmed by 3 bases and the J gene end by 1 base; junction bases not matched to a gene: 3. CDR3 length equals 15 residues. Looked up from germline, CDR1 is MGHDK and CDR2 is SYGVNS. The CDR3 nucleotides are TGTGCCAGCAGTGACGGGGACAGGGCGAACACTGAAGCTTTCTTT. Its protein product is CASSDGDRANTEAFF.

The chain links TRBV7-2 to TRBJ2-5, with D perhaps TRBD2 (5 bases). The CDR3 consists of 15 residues. Germline CDR1 is SGHTA and CDR2 is FQGNSA. V lost 1 base to trimming and J lost 0 bases, with 9 bases between them. In DNA, the CDR3 is TGTGCCAGCAGCTTAGTGAGCGGCCACCAAGAGACCCAGTACTTC. Protein sequence: CASSLVSGHQETQYF.

The sample holds a few counts of this clonotype. The DNA of the CDR3 is TGTGCCAGCAGTTCAATAGCGGGAGGAATTAAGGAGCAGTACTTC. Translated: CASSSIAGGIKEQYF. V gene TRBV6-5 combines with J gene TRBJ2-7; 10 bases are a match to TRBD2. The V gene's germline CDR1 is MNHEY and CDR2 SVGAGI. V trimming: 4 bases; J trimming: 7 bases; junction bases outside the gene matches: 10. The CDR3 is made up of 15 amino acids.

This clonotype was counted only a few times. The V gene is TRBV10-3, the J gene TRBJ2-5; D not certain. Trimming pared 2 bases from V and 1 base from J, leaving 14 bases between. The CDR3 is made up of 16 amino acids. Germline V lookup: CDR1 ENHRY, CDR2 SYGVKD. Here the CDR3 DNA reads TGTGCCATCAGTGAGAATTTAGGCAGGCTCCAAGAGACCCAGTACTTC. Amino acid sequence: CAISENLGRLQETQYF.

This clonotype showed up many times. The chain is built from TRBV5-1 and TRBJ2-7; the match to TRBD2 covers 9 bases. V was clipped by 4 bases and J by 2 bases; unmatched bases: 13. This CDR3 has 17 amino acids. Germline CDR1 SGHRS, CDR2 YFSETQ. The CDR3 region is CASSLGVAGAKTYEQYF. CDR3 bases: TGCGCCAGCAGCCTCGGGGTAGCGGGGGCGAAGACCTACGAGCAGTACTTC.

In its sample, this clonotype was seen many times. The chain carries TRBV4-1 and TRBJ2-7; unclear D gene. Germline loops: CDR1 MGHRA, CDR2 YSYEKL. This CDR3 is built from 15 residues. V lost 0 bases, J lost 3 bases, and 12 bases lay in between. CDR3: CASSQDLGYLYEQYF. CDR3 coding DNA: TGCGCCAGCAGCCAAGATTTGGGGTATCTCTACGAGCAGTACTTC.

This clonotype has more than one count but fewer than ten. The chain is built from TRBV5-1 and TRBJ2-5; 8 positions match TRBD2. Germline V gene sequence: CDR1 SGHRS, CDR2 YFSETQ. The V and J ends lost 4 bases and 5 bases, in that order; junction bases with no gene match: 7. This CDR3 contains 14 residues. The CDR3 DNA reads as TGCGCCAGCAGCCAAAGCGGGAGACAGGAGACCCAGTACTTC. Its protein product is CASSQSGRQETQYF.

The J gene is TRBJ2-7, the V gene TRBV5-1; no firm D call. This CDR3 is built from 14 residues. Germline CDR1 SGHRS, CDR2 YFSETQ. Trimming removed 0 bases from V and 7 bases from J, with 14 bases in between. Here the CDR3 DNA reads TGCGCCAGCAGCTTGGGGATGGCACTCGAAGAGCAGTACTTC. Protein sequence: CASSLGMALEEQYF.

Written as DNA, the CDR3 is TGCGCCAGCAGAAGAACAGGGGGCACCTACGAGCAGTACTTC. Protein sequence: CASRRTGGTYEQYF. V and J are TRBV5-1 and TRBJ2-7; 9 bases line up with TRBD1. The germline gives CDR1 SGHRS, CDR2 YFSETQ. The junction had 5 bases not matched to a gene; V was cut back by 5 bases and J by 2 bases. The CDR3 consists of 14 residues.

The chain recombines TRBV7-2 with TRBJ2-7; D perhaps matches TRBD2 (6 bases). V gave up 1 base and J gave up 4 bases, with 11 bases separating them. CDR1 and CDR2 from the germline V gene are SGHTA and FQGNSA. The CDR3 consists of 14 residues. The CDR3 is CASSLGGDGYEQYF. CDR3 nucleotides: TGTGCCAGCAGCTTAGGGGGGGACGGGTACGAGCAGTACTTC.

The V and J genes are TRBV4-2 and TRBJ2-4; D is ambiguous. V was clipped by 2 bases and J by 2 bases, with 16 bases between them. CDR1 LGHNA and CDR2 YNFKEQ come from the germline V gene. The CDR3 extends over 17 amino acids. CDR3 residues: CASSQIPWTSSKNIQYF. In DNA, the CDR3 is TGTGCCAGCAGCCAAATACCTTGGACGAGTTCCAAAAACATTCAGTACTTC.